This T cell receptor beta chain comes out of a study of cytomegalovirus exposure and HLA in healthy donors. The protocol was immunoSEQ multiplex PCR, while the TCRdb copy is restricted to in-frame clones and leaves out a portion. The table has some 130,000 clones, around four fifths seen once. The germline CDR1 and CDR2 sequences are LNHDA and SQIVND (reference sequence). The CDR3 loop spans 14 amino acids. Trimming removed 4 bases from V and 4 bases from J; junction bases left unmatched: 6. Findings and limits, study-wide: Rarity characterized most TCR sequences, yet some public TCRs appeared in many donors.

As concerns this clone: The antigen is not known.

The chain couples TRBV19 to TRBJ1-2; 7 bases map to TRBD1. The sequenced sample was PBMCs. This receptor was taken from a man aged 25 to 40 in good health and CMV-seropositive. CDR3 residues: CASSTRQGTYGYTF. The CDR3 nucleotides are TGTGCCAGTAGTACCCGACAGGGAACCTATGGCTACACCTTC. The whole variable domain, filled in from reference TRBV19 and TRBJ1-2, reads DGGITQSPKYLFRKEGQNVTLSCEQNLNHDAMYWYRQDPGQGLRLIYYSQIVNDFQKGDIAEGYSVSREKKESFPLTVTSAQKNPTAFYLCASSTRQGTYGYTFGSGTRLTVV.